Listed here is a single T cell receptor beta chain. The antigen remains unidentified. Repertoires were generated with immunoSEQ multiplex PCR, while TCRdb's copy carries only in-frame clones and drops some. The sample records about 46,000 clones, around 74% being singletons. The sample comes from a study of vaccination effects on CD4 cells after COVID-19. Study as a whole: The participants, recipients of two vaccine doses, got either BNT162b2 or mRNA-1273. A few million PBMC per well received about 10 IU/ml IL-2 and approximately 9.2 ug/ml peptides in culture. Study-wide results and limits: The study found marked clonal contraction of infection- and vaccine-induced clones late after vaccination.

Subsequent to approximately 11 days of culture, CD4+ T cells were isolated. Fresh IL-2-containing medium replaced half the medium on days 3 and 7. This specimen consisted of CD4+ T cells from PBMCs cultured without peptide, obtained before COVID-19 vaccination. This clonotype was obtained from a human donor who had a prior SARS-CoV-2 infection.

The chain's CDR3 is CASSLGGEQFF. DNA for the CDR3: TGCGCCAGCAGCTTGGGGGGGGAGCAGTTCTTC. The chain employs TRBV5-1 and TRBJ2-1; D possibly matches TRBD1 or TRBD2 (5 bases each). The germline V and J ends were trimmed by 0 bases and 10 bases, with 5 bases remaining between them. The CDR3 sequence is 11 residues long. CDR1 is SGHRS, CDR2 YFSETQ, per germline.